The entry below gives a single T cell receptor beta chain sequence along with its context. The antigen is not known. The data belong to a study of early T cells in non-severe SARS-CoV-2 infection. Across the study: Bulk RNA from unsorted whole blood was sequenced; chains were unpaired. Overall study findings and caveats: The VDJdb matching leaned toward anti-spike CD8 responses and overlooked private and CD4 specificities.

CDR3 length: 10 amino acids. V was shortened by 3 bases and J by 5 bases, with 4 bases between the two germline ends. CDR1 is DFQATT, CDR2 SNEGSKA, per germline (reference sequence). Individual cDNA molecules were tagged with unique molecular identifiers. MiXCR was run by TCRdb on the 5' RACE reads, yielding one entry per CDR3 protein. The table has approximately 66,000 distinct CDR3 sequences, approximately 12% seen once. Sequencing was performed on whole blood, taken at baseline. V gene TRBV20-1 combines with J gene TRBJ2-5; D remains unclear. The clonotype comes from an adult who was a healthcare worker with PCR-confirmed SARS-CoV-2 infection or an uninfected control (not recorded which). The donor label of this sample is uncertain. The CDR3 reads CSASHETQYF. The CDR3 coding sequence is TGCAGTGCTAGTCACGAGACCCAGTACTTC.